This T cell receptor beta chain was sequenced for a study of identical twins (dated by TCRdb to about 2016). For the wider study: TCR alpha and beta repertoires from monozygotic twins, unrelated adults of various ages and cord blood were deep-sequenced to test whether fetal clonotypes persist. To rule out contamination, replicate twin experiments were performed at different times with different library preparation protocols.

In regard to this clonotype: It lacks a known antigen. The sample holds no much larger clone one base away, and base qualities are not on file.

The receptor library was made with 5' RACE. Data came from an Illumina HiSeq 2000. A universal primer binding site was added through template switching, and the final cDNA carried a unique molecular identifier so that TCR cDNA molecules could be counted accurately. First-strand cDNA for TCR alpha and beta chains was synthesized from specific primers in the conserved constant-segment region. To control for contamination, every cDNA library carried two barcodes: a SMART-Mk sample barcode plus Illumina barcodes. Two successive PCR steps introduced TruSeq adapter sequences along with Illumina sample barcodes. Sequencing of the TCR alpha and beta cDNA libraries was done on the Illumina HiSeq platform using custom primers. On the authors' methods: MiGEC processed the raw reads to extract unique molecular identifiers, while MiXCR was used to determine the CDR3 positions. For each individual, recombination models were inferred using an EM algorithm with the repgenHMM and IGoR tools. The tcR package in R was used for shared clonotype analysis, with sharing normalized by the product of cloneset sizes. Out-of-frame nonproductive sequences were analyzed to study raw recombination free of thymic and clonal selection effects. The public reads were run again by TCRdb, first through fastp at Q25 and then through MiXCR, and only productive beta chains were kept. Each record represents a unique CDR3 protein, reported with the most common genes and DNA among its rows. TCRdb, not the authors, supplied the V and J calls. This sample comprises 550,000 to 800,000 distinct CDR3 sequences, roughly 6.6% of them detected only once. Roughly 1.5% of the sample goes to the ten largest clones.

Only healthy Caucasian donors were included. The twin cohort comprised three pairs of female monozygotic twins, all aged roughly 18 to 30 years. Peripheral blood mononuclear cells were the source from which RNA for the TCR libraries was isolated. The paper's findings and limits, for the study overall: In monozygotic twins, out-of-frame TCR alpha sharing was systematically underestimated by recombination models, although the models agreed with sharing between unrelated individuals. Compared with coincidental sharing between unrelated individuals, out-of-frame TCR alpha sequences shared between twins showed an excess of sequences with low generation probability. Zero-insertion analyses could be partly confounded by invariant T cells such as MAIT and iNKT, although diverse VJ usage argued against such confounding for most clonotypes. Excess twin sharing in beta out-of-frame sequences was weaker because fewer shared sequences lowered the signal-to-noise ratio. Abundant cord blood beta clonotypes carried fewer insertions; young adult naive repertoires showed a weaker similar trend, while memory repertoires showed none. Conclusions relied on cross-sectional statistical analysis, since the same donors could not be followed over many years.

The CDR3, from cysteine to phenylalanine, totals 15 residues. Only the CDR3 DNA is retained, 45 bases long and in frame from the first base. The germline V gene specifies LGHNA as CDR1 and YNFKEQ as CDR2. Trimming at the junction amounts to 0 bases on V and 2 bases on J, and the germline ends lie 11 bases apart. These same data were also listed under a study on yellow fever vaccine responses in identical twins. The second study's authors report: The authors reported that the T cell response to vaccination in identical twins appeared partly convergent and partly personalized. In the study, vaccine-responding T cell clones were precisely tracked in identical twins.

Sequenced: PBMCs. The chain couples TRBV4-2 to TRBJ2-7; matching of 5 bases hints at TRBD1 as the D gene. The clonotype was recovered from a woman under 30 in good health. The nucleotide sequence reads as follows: TGTGCCAGCAGCCAAGAGGGAACAGGCACCTACGAGCAGTACTTC. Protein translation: CASSQEGTGTYEQYF.